These 30 T cell receptor beta chains were all obtained from the same sample, sequenced in a study of blood T cell repertoires in COVID-19. Using immunoSEQ multiplex PCR, the repertoire was profiled, and TCRdb retains in-frame clones only, with some absent. The table records 90,000 to 150,000 clones, less than 80% of them present only once. What was sequenced was peripheral blood. The receptors were gathered from a man aged 50-59 years with acute or convalescent COVID-19.

The genes are TRBV29-1 and TRBJ1-3; no clear D gene. The length of the CDR3 is 13 residues. CDR1 is SQVTM, CDR2 ANQGSEA, per germline. The V end lost 5 bases, the J end lost 0 bases, and 8 bases lay between the germline ends. The CDR3 sequence is CSVFLNSGNTIYF. CDR3 nucleotide sequence: TGCAGCGTTTTCTTAAACTCTGGAAACACCATATATTTT.

V and J are TRBV5-1 and TRBJ2-7; TRBD1 is a possible D gene (5 bases). The CDR3 spans 13 residues. The V gene lost 4 bases and the J gene lost 6 bases, with 14 bases spanning the gap. Per the germline V gene, CDR1 is SGHRS and CDR2 is YFSETQ. CDR3 protein: CASSPLDSTEQYF. The CDR3 DNA is TGCGCCAGCAGCCCCCTCGACAGCACCGAGCAGTACTTC.

J is TRBJ2-1 and V is TRBV5-4, with D possibly called TRBD1 or TRBD2 (7 bases each). Per the germline V gene, CDR1 is SGHNT and CDR2 is YYREEE (reference sequence). The V and J ends lost 4 bases and 6 bases respectively, with 17 bases between them. The CDR3 runs 15 residues. The CDR3 sequence: CASSLGGGGSNEQFF. DNA of the CDR3: TGTGCCAGCAGCCTGGGAGGGGGCGGTTCCAATGAGCAGTTCTTC. The variable domain in full, completed from reference TRBV5-4 and TRBJ2-1, reads ETGVTQSPTHLIKTRGQQVTLRCSSQSGHNTVSWYQQALGQGPQFIFQYYREEENGRGNFPPRFSGLQFPNYSSELNVNALELDDSALYLCASSLGGGGSNEQFFGPGTRLTVL.

The table lists this clone with a count of one. The genes are TRBV5-5 and TRBJ1-6, with D hard to call. Trimming removed 5 bases at V and 6 bases at J, with 18 bases between. There are 16 residues in the CDR3. Germline V lookup: CDR1 SGHKS, CDR2 YYEKEE (reference sequence). The CDR3 DNA reads TGTGCCAGCAGTCCTGGGCTCGAAACACCTAATTCACCCCTCCACTTT. This codes for CASSPGLETPNSPLHF.

This clone was recorded a few times. The chain links TRBV7-8 to TRBJ1-5; D ambiguous. V was trimmed by 8 bases and J by 0 bases, leaving 11 bases between them. This CDR3 is built from 14 residues. CDR1 and CDR2 (germline): SGHVS, FQNEAQ. The CDR3 coding sequence is TGTGCCAGCGCCCCGGACTCTAGCAATCAGCCCCAGCATTTT. Translating gives CASAPDSSNQPQHF.

A remark on this clone: Other DNA sequences from this sample encode an identical CDR3 as well. The rearrangement uses TRBV19 and TRBJ1-1, with D maybe TRBD1 (6 bases). CDR1 and CDR2 from the germline V gene are LNHDA and SQIVND (reference sequence). The CDR3 is 13 amino acids. V lost 3 bases, J lost 4 bases, and 9 bases lay in between. The DNA for the CDR3 is TGTGCCAGTAGTATCGGACAGCTCACTGAAGCTTTCTTT. Translating gives CASSIGQLTEAFF.

The DNA for the CDR3 is TGTGCCAGCAGCCCTGGGGGGGCACGGGAGACCCAGTACTTC. This codes for CASSPGGARETQYF. The genes are TRBV7-3 and TRBJ2-5; perhaps TRBD2 as D (7 bases). Germline V lookup: CDR1 SGHTA, CDR2 FQGTGA. This CDR3 has 14 residues. The V gene lost 5 bases and the J gene lost 5 bases, with 15 bases spanning the gap.

Turning to this clone: This sample also contains other DNA sequences that code for the same CDR3. The V gene is TRBV28, the J gene TRBJ2-7, with a tentative D call TRBD2 (6 bases). CDR1 and CDR2 (germline): MDHEN, SYDVKM. The CDR3 has 14 amino acids. V lost 3 bases and J lost 0, with 9 bases in between. The CDR3 DNA reads TGTGCCAGCAGTTTTGCGGGGTCCTCCTACGAGCAGTACTTC. This gives the protein CASSFAGSSYEQYF.

This chain uses TRBV12-3 or TRBV12-4 with TRBJ2-7, with unresolved D. V lost 6 bases and J lost 0, with 6 bases in between. CDR3 length: 12 residues. The CDR3 DNA sequence: TGTGCCAGCAGCCCCGGCTCCTACGAGCAGTACTTC. Its protein product is CASSPGSYEQYF.

V is TRBV7-3 and J is TRBJ2-2; 12 bases fit TRBD2. Per the germline V gene, CDR1 is SGHTA and CDR2 is FQGTGA. The CDR3 totals 17 residues. J gave up 5 bases and V 2 bases, and 6 bases lay outside the gene matches. The DNA for the CDR3 is TGTGCCAGCAGCTTATCACCGGGACTAGCGGGTACCGGGGAGCTGTTTTTT. This encodes CASSLSPGLAGTGELFF.

The chain is built from TRBV29-1 and TRBJ1-4; TRBD1 agrees at 7 bases. The germline V gene encodes CDR1 SQVTM and CDR2 ANQGSEA. V shed 6 bases and J 3 bases; nucleotides not matched to a gene: 10. There are 15 residues in the CDR3. This chain's CDR3 is CSVQGQERPNEKLFF. CDR3 coding DNA: TGCAGCGTGCAAGGACAGGAACGTCCTAATGAAAAACTGTTTTTT. The variable domain in full, completed from reference TRBV29-1 and TRBJ1-4, reads SAVISQKPSRDICQRGTSLTIQCQVDSQVTMMFWYRQQPGQSLTLIATANQGSEATYESGFVIDKFPISRPNLTFSTLTVSNMSPEDSSIYLCSVQGQERPNEKLFFGSGTQLSVL.

V gene TRBV5-4 combines with J gene TRBJ2-2; 9 bases fit TRBD1. V gave up 1 base and J gave up 3 bases; unmatched junction bases: 4. There are 16 residues in the CDR3. Germline values: CDR1 SGHNT, CDR2 YYREEE (reference sequence). CDR3 DNA sequence: TGTGCCAGCAGCTTGAACAGGGGGCAGGACACCGGGGAGCTGTTTTTT. The encoded protein is CASSLNRGQDTGELFF.

The chain has TRBV30 and TRBJ1-1; D not certain. Germline-derived CDR1 and CDR2 are GTSNPN and SVGIG (reference sequence). The CDR3 consists of 13 residues. Trimming removed 4 bases from V and 6 bases from J, with 15 bases in between. The CDR3 DNA sequence: TGTGCCTGGATTCGTGGAGTTTGGGCTGAAGCTTTCTTT. This gives the protein CAWIRGVWAEAFF.

This clone has just one count. The CDR3, as DNA: TGTGCCAGCTCCCGGGGGGGAGGGAGTACTGAAGCTTTCTTT. It specifies CASSRGGGSTEAFF. The chain couples TRBV13 to TRBJ1-1, with D possibly matching TRBD1 (5 bases). The CDR3 loop spans 14 amino acids. Germline V gene sequence: CDR1 PRHDT, CDR2 FYEKMQ (reference sequence). Trimming took off 8 bases at V and 5 bases at J, with 18 bases between the two ends.

The chain combines TRBV5-6 with TRBJ2-3; D unclear. The CDR3 has 13 residues. Germline V CDR1 and CDR2: SGHDT, YYEEEE. Trimming shortened V by 0 bases and J by 0 bases, and 2 bases separated the two germline ends. CDR3 bases: TGTGCCAGCAGCTTGGCTAGCACAGATACGCAGTATTTT. It is translated as CASSLASTDTQYF. Drawing the rest from reference TRBV5-6 and TRBJ2-3, the complete variable domain is DAGVTQSPTHLIKTRGQQVTLRCSPKSGHDTVSWYQQALGQGPQFIFQYYEEEERQRGNFPDRFSGHQFPNYSSELNVNALLLGDSALYLCASSLASTDTQYFGPGTRLTVL.

Only a few counts were recorded for this clone. The chain carries TRBV4-1 and TRBJ1-2, with TRBD1 matching over 8 bases. The CDR3 totals 14 residues. Looked up from germline, CDR1 is MGHRA and CDR2 is YSYEKL. V lost 2 bases, J lost 8 bases, and 7 bases stayed unmatched. The chain's CDR3 is CASSQPRTGPGYTF. The DNA of the CDR3 is TGCGCCAGCAGCCAACCCCGGACAGGGCCCGGCTACACCTTC.

This rearrangement joins TRBV2 to TRBJ2-1; TRBD1 is a possible D gene (5 bases). The V end was cut by 6 bases, the J end by 6 bases, with 15 bases between. CDR1 is SNHLY, CDR2 FYNNEI, per germline. This CDR3 has 14 amino acids. The CDR3, as DNA: TGTGCCAGCAGAAGACAGTACTCGGGCAATGAGCAGTTCTTC. Translated, it gives CASRRQYSGNEQFF.

This chain connects TRBV4-1 to TRBJ2-1, with 7 bases identical to TRBD2. CDR3 length: 14 amino acids. The junction had 2 bases not matched to a gene; V was cut back by 1 base and J by 5 bases. CDR1 is MGHRA and CDR2 is YSYEKL in the germline V gene. The CDR3 sequence is CASSQVRGDNEQFF. For the CDR3, the DNA is TGCGCCAGCAGCCAAGTTCGGGGGGACAATGAGCAGTTCTTC.

This chain's CDR3 is CASKPGGRLLGYTF. The CDR3 nucleotides are TGTGCCAGTAAACCCGGGGGGAGGCTTCTTGGCTACACCTTC. The gene calls are TRBV28 and TRBJ1-2, with D possibly matching TRBD1 (5 bases). The CDR3 length is 14 residues. Germline V lookup: CDR1 MDHEN, CDR2 SYDVKM. Trimming took off 9 bases at V and 7 bases at J, with 21 bases between the two ends.

V usage is TRBV6-5 and J usage is TRBJ2-5; 7 bases map to TRBD1. Germline values: CDR1 MNHEY, CDR2 SVGAGI. The CDR3 has 14 amino acids. V lost 0 bases and J lost 13; bases outside the gene matches: 11. CDR3 DNA sequence: TGTGCCAGCAGTTACTCGATGGCCCGGGACAGCTTGTACTTC. Its protein is CASSYSMARDSLYF.

V and J are TRBV4-2 and TRBJ1-4; TRBD1 matches 9 bases. This CDR3 is built from 16 residues. After removal of 0 bases from V and 5 bases from J, the junction contained 4 bases not matched to a gene. Germline assignment: CDR1 LGHNA and CDR2 YNFKEQ. The CDR3 here is CASSQDPGTGNEKLFF. For the CDR3, the DNA is TGTGCCAGCAGCCAAGATCCCGGGACAGGGAATGAAAAACTGTTTTTT.

The chain recombines TRBV2 with TRBJ1-4, with D possibly matching TRBD1 (5 bases). The CDR3 covers 15 residues. Per germline, CDR1 SNHLY and CDR2 FYNNEI. V was cut by 1 base and J by 5 bases, with 11 bases left in between. This CDR3 reads CASSEVGGDNEKLFF. In DNA, the CDR3 is TGTGCCAGCAGTGAAGTTGGGGGGGACAATGAAAAACTGTTTTTT.

The chain joins TRBV5-4 to TRBJ2-1; no reliable D call. The V end lost 0 bases, the J end lost 5 bases, and 6 bases lay between the germline ends. The CDR3 consists of 13 residues. Germline CDR1 reads SGHNT; CDR2 reads YYREEE (reference sequence). The CDR3 DNA reads TGTGCCAGCAGCTTGGAACCTAACAATGAGCAGTTCTTC. Translating it yields CASSLEPNNEQFF.

The chain employs TRBV4-1 and TRBJ1-6, with D unclear. Trimming left V 0 bases short and J 6 bases short, with 9 bases between. Germline assignment: CDR1 MGHRA and CDR2 YSYEKL. This CDR3 has 15 residues. Here the CDR3 reads CASSQDGGINSPLHF. For the CDR3, the DNA is TGCGCCAGCAGCCAAGACGGAGGGATTAATTCACCCCTCCACTTT.

The chain joins TRBV5-6 to TRBJ2-5, with TRBD2 matching 8 bases. There are 15 residues in the CDR3. Per germline, CDR1 SGHDT and CDR2 YYEEEE. V shed 7 bases and J 5 bases; nucleotides not matched to a gene: 13. CDR3 sequence reads: CASSNGGAGGETQYF. As DNA, the CDR3 is TGTGCCAGCTCAAACGGCGGGGCGGGGGGCGAGACCCAGTACTTC.

The rearrangement uses TRBV2 and TRBJ2-3, with D possibly being TRBD2 (6 bases). The germline gives CDR1 SNHLY, CDR2 FYNNEI. Deletions cut 0 bases from V and 5 bases from J, with 18 bases between. The length of the CDR3 is 17 residues. CDR3 region: CASSEAVFTSRIDTQYF. Written as DNA, the CDR3 is TGTGCCAGCAGTGAAGCGGTCTTTACTAGCAGGATAGATACGCAGTATTTT.

The gene calls are TRBV14 and TRBJ2-7, with D unresolved. V was clipped by 1 base and J by 2 bases, with 9 bases between them. CDR3 length equals 14 residues. Germline CDR1 SGHDN, CDR2 FVKESK. The CDR3 reads CASSQGYGPYEQYF. In DNA form, the CDR3 reads TGTGCCAGCAGCCAAGGGTACGGTCCCTACGAGCAGTACTTC.

The rearrangement joins TRBV10-2 to TRBJ1-6; D is perhaps TRBD1 (5 bases). Germline V CDR1 and CDR2: WSHSY, SAAADI. The ends were cut back, 2 bases at V and 9 bases at J, with 14 bases in the middle. There are 15 residues in the CDR3. The CDR3 region is CASSEAGEGRSPLHF. CDR3 nucleotide sequence: TGCGCCAGCAGTGAGGCCGGGGAGGGACGTTCACCCCTCCACTTT.

The table lists this clone with a count of one. The chain joins TRBV28 to TRBJ2-5; 9 positions agree with TRBD1. After removal of 10 bases from V and 4 bases from J, the junction contained 7 bases not matched to a gene. This CDR3 region has 13 residues. Germline CDR1 is MDHEN and CDR2 is SYDVKM. CDR3 in DNA: TGTGCCACAAACAGGGGGCATGGAGAGACCCAGTACTTC. Translation gives CATNRGHGETQYF. The whole variable domain, filled in from reference TRBV28 and TRBJ2-5, reads DVKVTQSSRYLVKRTGEKVFLECVQDMDHENMFWYRQDPGLGLRLIYFSYDVKMKEKGDIPEGYSVSREKKERFSLILESASTNQTSMYLCATNRGHGETQYFGPGTRLLVL.

This chain links TRBV11-2 with TRBJ2-7, with TRBD2 matching over 12 bases. The CDR3 is made up of 15 amino acids. V shed 5 bases, J shed 6 bases, and the junction held 8 bases outside the gene matches. CDR1 and CDR2 from the germline V gene are SGHAT and FQNNGV. Written as DNA, the CDR3 is TGTGCCAGCAGCCCCCTGTCGGGACTAGCGGGCGAGCAGTACTTC. This codes for CASSPLSGLAGEQYF.